This is a list of T cell receptor beta chains from one sample in a study of cytomegalovirus exposure and HLA in healthy donors. Sequencing used immunoSEQ multiplex PCR; TCRdb keeps in-frame clones, though not all of them. The table has roughly 300,000 clones, around nine tenths seen once. Source material: PBMCs. The receptors were sampled from a woman aged 18-29 years in good health and CMV-seronegative. Each CDR3 is given with its conserved first and last residue. D genes are given only for firm matches. Expanded clones get a size class; other rows say once, few or many, or leave the size out.

once	TRBD2	TRBJ2-3	TRBV11-2	TGTGCCAGCAGCTCCCCTAGCGGCAGCACAGATACGCAGTATTTT	CASSSPSGSTDTQYF
-	-	TRBJ1-4	TRBV20-1	TGCAGTGCGTCGGACAGTTCAAAACTGTTTTTT	CSASDSSKLFF
-	-	TRBJ1-2	TRBV5-4	TGTGCCAGCAGCTTGTTAACGACTTCGACTGGCTATGGCTACACCTTC	CASSLLTTSTGYGYTF
once	-	TRBJ1-4	TRBV5-6	TGTGCCAGCAGCTTGGGAGACAGTGAAAAACTGTTTTTT	CASSLGDSEKLFF
-	-	TRBJ2-7	TRBV19	TGTGCCAGTAGTCCATCAGGGACTTTTCTATACGAGCAGTACTTC	CASSPSGTFLYEQYF
-	TRBD1	TRBJ2-3	TRBV2	TGTGCCAGCACGGACAGGGATAAAGATACGCAGTATTTT	CASTDRDKDTQYF
-	-	TRBJ2-2	TRBV5-1	TGCGCCAGCAGCTCCCTGAGTAACACCGGGGAGCTGTTTTTT	CASSSLSNTGELFF
once	TRBD1	TRBJ1-2	TRBV6-5	TGTGCCAGCAGGACGACAGGGGAGGGCTACACCTTC	CASRTTGEGYTF
-	TRBD1	TRBJ2-7	TRBV25-1	TGTGCCAGCAGTGCCAGGGGGCGGGTGAGCTCCTACGAGCAGTACTTC	CASSARGRVSSYEQYF
-	-	TRBJ1-6	TRBV5-1	TGCGCCAGCAGCTCGAACAGGGCTACCGATAATTCACCCCTCCACTTT	CASSSNRATDNSPLHF
once	TRBD1	TRBJ1-4	TRBV5-1	TGCGCCAGCAGCTTGTTGGCAGGGGGAAATGAAAAACTGTTTTTT	CASSLLAGGNEKLFF
-	-	TRBJ2-7	TRBV6-6	TGTGCCAGCAGTACCCCTTTTGGGCAGTACTCCTACGAGCAGTACTTC	CASSTPFGQYSYEQYF
-	-	TRBJ2-6	TRBV10-3	TGTGCCAGCACTGTATCCTCTGGGGCCAACGTCCTGACTTTC	CASTVSSGANVLTF
-	TRBD2	TRBJ2-7	TRBV7-2	TGTGCCAGCAGCTACCGGGTAGCGGGGTCCTACGAGCAGTACTTC	CASSYRVAGSYEQYF
-	-	TRBJ2-5	TRBV6-5	TGTGCCAGCAGTTCTAAGGGAGGTCGGGAGACCCAGTACTTC	CASSSKGGRETQYF
-	-	TRBJ1-1	TRBV6-5	TGTGCCAGCAATTCTAATGGGGTACTGAGGGCTGAAGCTTTCTTT	CASNSNGVLRAEAFF
-	TRBD2	TRBJ2-3	TRBV4-3	TGCGCCAGCAGCCAAGGTAGCGGGATTGGTAGAGATACGCAGTATTTT	CASSQGSGIGRDTQYF
-	TRBD1	TRBJ2-1	TRBV27	TGTGCCAGCAGGACAGGGGGGCGGATCTCCTACAATGAGCAGTTCTTC	CASRTGGRISYNEQFF
-	-	TRBJ2-1	TRBV7-6	TGTGCCAGCAGCCGGTACTCGGGGGAGTCGGGCAATGAGCAGTTCTTC	CASSRYSGESGNEQFF
-	-	TRBJ2-7	TRBV4-1	TGCGCCAGCAGCCAAAGGGTTAGCGGCGAGCAGTACTTC	CASSQRVSGEQYF
-	TRBD1	TRBJ1-4	TRBV5-1	TGCGCCAGCAGCTTCGGACAGGGGTTCCAGGAAACAACTAATGAAAAACTGTTTTTT	CASSFGQGFQETTNEKLFF
-	-	TRBJ2-3	TRBV11-3	TGTGCCAGCAGCTTAGACACTTCAGATACGCAGTATTTT	CASSLDTSDTQYF
-	TRBD2	TRBJ2-1	TRBV5-6	TGTGCCAGCAGCTTGTCCGGGAGGGACAATGAGCAGTTCTTC	CASSLSGRDNEQFF
-	-	TRBJ2-5	TRBV2	TGTGCCAGCAGTGAGGTGGGAGGAGAGACCCAGTACTTC	CASSEVGGETQYF
-	-	TRBJ2-5	TRBV5-4	TGTGCCAGCAGCATCCGCCAAGAGACCCAGTACTTC	CASSIRQETQYF
-	-	TRBJ2-7	TRBV5-4	TGTGCCAGCAGCCTGAGCTCCTACGAGCAGTACTTC	CASSLSSYEQYF
-	-	TRBJ1-1	TRBV6-6	TGTGCCAGCAGTTACTCGGGGAGCTCGACTGAAGCTTTCTTT	CASSYSGSSTEAFF
-	TRBD2	TRBJ2-3	TRBV28	TGTGCCAGCAGTTGGCTAGCGGGAGGGCCCGAGAAATTACCCAATACGCAGTATTTT	CASSWLAGGPEKLPNTQYF
-	TRBD2	TRBJ2-3	TRBV13	TGTGCCAGCAGTCCACCGGGACTAGCGGGAGCGGCAGATACGCAGTATTTT	CASSPPGLAGAADTQYF
-	-	TRBJ1-2	TRBV28	TGTGCCAGCTACGAGGTGGCGCGAGGCTACACCTTC	CASYEVARGYTF
-	-	TRBJ2-4	TRBV27	TGTGCCAGCAGCCCAACCTGGAGTAGCCAAAACATTCAGTACTTC	CASSPTWSSQNIQYF
-	-	TRBJ2-7	TRBV6-5	TGTGCCAGCACCCAGGGCTACGAGCAGTACTTC	CASTQGYEQYF
-	TRBD1	TRBJ1-1	TRBV18	TGTGCCAGCTCACCCGGACAGGGCATGTGGTCCACTGAAGCTTTCTTT	CASSPGQGMWSTEAFF
-	-	TRBJ1-1	TRBV6-5	TGTGCCAGCAGTTTCACCAGGAACACTGAAGCTTTCTTT	CASSFTRNTEAFF
-	TRBD1	TRBJ1-5	TRBV7-9	TGTGCCAGCAGCAAGGACAGGGGGAATCAGCCCCAGCATTTT	CASSKDRGNQPQHF
-	TRBD2	TRBJ2-5	TRBV5-4	TGTGCCAGCAGCCCTCGACATAGCGGGAGAGAGACCCAGTACTTC	CASSPRHSGRETQYF
-	-	TRBJ1-1	TRBV4-3	TGCGCCAGCAGCCATTCCCCAGGCACTGAAGCTTTCTTT	CASSHSPGTEAFF
-	-	TRBJ2-7	TRBV9	TGTGCCAGCAGCGTAGCTGGAGTTGATATATACGAGCAGTACTTC	CASSVAGVDIYEQYF
-	-	TRBJ2-3	TRBV5-1	TGCGCCAGCAGCTCGCGGGGGCATACAGATACGCAGTATTTT	CASSSRGHTDTQYF
-	TRBD1	TRBJ2-2	TRBV9	TGTGCCAGCAGTGTCGGACAGGGGCCTAACACCGGGGAGCTGTTTTTT	CASSVGQGPNTGELFF
-	-	TRBJ2-1	TRBV7-3	TGTGCCAGCAGCTTACTAGCGTTCAATGAGCAGTTCTTC	CASSLLAFNEQFF